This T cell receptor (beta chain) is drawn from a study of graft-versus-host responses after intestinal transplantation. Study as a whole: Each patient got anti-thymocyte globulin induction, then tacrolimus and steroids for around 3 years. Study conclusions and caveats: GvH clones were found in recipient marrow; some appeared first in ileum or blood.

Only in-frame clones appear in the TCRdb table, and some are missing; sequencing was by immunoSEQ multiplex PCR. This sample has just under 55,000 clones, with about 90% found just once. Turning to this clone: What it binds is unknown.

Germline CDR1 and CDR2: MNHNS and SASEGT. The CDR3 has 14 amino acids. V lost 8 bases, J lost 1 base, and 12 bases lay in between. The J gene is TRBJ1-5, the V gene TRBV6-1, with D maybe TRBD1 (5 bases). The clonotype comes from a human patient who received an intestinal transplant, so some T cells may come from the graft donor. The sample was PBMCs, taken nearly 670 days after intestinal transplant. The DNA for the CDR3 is TGTGCCAGCGCCAGGGATAGGAGCAATCAGCCCCAGCATTTT. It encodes CASARDRSNQPQHF.